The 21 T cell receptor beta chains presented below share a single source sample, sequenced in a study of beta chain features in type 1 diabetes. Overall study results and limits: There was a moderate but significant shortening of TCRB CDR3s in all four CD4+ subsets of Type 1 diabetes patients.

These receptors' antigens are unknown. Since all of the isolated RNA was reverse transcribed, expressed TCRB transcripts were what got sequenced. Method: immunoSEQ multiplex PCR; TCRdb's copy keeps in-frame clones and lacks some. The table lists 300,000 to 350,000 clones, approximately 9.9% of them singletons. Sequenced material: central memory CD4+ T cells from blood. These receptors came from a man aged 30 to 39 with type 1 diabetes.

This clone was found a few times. In DNA, the CDR3 is TGTGCCAGCAGCCTTCAGGGAGGACGGAATACGCAGTATTTT. It translates to CASSLQGGRNTQYF. The chain combines TRBV7-9 with TRBJ2-3; possibly TRBD2 for D (6 bases). V lost 5 bases, J lost 7 bases, and 16 bases lay in between. Germline V gene lookup returns CDR1 SEHNR and CDR2 FQNEAQ (reference sequence). This CDR3 has 14 amino acids.

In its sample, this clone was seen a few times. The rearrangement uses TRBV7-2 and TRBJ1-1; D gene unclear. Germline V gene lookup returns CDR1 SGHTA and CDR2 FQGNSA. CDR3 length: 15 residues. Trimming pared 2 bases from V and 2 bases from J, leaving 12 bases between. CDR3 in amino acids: CASSLSRTENTEAFF. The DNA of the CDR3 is TGTGCCAGCAGCTTATCGCGGACGGAAAACACTGAAGCTTTCTTT.

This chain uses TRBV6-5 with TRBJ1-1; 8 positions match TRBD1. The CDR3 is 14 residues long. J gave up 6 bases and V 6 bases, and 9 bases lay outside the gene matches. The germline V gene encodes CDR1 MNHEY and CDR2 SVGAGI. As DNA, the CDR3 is TGTGCCAGCAGCCACCCGGACAGGGAGGCTGAAGCTTTCTTT. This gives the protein CASSHPDREAEAFF.

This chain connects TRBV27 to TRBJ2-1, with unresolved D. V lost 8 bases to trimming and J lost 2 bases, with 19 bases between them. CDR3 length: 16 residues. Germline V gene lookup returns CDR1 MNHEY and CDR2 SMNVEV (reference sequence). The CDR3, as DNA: TGTGCCAGCCGCAGGAAGGCCCTCGGGCCCTACAATGAGCAGTTCTTC. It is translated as CASRRKALGPYNEQFF.

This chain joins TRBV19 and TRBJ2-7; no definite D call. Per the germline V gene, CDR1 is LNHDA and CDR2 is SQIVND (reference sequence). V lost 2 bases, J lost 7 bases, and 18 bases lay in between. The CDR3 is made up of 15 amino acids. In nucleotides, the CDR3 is TGTGCCAGTAGTATATCGGGTCTTAACTCATGGGAGCAGTACTTC. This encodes CASSISGLNSWEQYF.

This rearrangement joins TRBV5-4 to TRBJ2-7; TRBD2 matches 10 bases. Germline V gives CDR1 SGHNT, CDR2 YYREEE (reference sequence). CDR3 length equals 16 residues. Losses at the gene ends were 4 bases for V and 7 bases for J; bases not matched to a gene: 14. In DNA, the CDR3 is TGTGCCAGCAGCCTCGGGCTAGCGGGGGTACTACGGGAGCAGTACTTC. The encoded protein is CASSLGLAGVLREQYF.

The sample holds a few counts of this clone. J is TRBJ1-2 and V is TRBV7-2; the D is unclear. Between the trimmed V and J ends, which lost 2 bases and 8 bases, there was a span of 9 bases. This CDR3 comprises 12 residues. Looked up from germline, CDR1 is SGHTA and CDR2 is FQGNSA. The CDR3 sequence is CASSLWTPGYTF. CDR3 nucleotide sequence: TGTGCCAGCAGCTTATGGACTCCCGGCTACACCTTC.

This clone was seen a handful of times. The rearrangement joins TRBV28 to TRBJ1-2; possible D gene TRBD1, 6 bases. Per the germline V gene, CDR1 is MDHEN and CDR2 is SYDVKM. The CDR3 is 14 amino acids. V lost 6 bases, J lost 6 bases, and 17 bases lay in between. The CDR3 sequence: CASRAGQRGDGYTF. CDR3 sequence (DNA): TGTGCCAGCAGGGCCGGACAGAGGGGAGATGGCTACACCTTC.

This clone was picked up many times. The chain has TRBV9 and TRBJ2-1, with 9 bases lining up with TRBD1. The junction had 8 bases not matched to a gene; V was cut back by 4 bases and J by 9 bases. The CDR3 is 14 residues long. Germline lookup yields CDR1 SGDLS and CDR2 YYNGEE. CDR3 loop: CASSPRTGEPEQFF. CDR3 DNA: TGTGCCAGCAGCCCCCGGACAGGGGAACCTGAGCAGTTCTTC.

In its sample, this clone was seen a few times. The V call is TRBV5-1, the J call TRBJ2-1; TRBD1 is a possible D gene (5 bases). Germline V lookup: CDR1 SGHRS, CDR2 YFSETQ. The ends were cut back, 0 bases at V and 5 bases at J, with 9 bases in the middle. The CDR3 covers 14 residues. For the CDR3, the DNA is TGCGCCAGCAGCTTGGAACAGGCGCACAATGAGCAGTTCTTC. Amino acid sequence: CASSLEQAHNEQFF.

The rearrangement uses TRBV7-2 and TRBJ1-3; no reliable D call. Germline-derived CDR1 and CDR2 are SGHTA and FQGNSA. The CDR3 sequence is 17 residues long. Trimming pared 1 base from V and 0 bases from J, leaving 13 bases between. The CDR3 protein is CASSLVGGTDSGNTIYF. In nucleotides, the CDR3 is TGTGCCAGCAGCTTAGTTGGAGGTACCGACTCTGGAAACACCATATATTTT.

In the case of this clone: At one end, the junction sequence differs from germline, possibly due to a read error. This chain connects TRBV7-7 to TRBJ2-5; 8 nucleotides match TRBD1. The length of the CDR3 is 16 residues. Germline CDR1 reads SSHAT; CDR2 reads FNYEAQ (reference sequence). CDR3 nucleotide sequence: TGTGCTAGCAGACCCTTAGCAACAGGGGGGACAGAGACCCAGTACTTC. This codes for CASRPLATGGTETQYF.

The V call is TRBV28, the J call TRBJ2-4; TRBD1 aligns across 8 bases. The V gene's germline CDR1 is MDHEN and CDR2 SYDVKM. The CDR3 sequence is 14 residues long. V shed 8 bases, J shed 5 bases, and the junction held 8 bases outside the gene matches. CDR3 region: CASWGQGAQNIQYF. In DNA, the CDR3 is TGTGCCAGCTGGGGCCAGGGGGCTCAAAACATTCAGTACTTC. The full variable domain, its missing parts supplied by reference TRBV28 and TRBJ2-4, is DVKVTQSSRYLVKRTGEKVFLECVQDMDHENMFWYRQDPGLGLRLIYFSYDVKMKEKGDIPEGYSVSREKKERFSLILESASTNQTSMYLCASWGQGAQNIQYFGAGTRLSVL.

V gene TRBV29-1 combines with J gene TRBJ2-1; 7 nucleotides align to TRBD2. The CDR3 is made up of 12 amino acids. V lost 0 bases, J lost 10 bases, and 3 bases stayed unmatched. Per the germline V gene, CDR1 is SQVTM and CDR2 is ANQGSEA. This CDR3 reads CSVEDYGGEQFF. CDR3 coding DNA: TGCAGCGTTGAAGATTACGGGGGGGAGCAGTTCTTC.

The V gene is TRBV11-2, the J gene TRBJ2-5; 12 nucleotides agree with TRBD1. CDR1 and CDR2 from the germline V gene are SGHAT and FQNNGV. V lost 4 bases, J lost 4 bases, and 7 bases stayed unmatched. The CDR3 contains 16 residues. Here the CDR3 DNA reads TGTGCCAGCAGCTGGGAGCCGGGACAGGGGGCAGAGACCCAGTACTTC. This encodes CASSWEPGQGAETQYF.

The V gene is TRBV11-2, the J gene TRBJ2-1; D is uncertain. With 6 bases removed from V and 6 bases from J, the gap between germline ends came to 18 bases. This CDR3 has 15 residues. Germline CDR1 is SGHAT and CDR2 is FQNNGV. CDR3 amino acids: CASREGSLGRNEQFF. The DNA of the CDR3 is TGTGCCAGCAGGGAAGGGTCACTCGGACGCAATGAGCAGTTCTTC.

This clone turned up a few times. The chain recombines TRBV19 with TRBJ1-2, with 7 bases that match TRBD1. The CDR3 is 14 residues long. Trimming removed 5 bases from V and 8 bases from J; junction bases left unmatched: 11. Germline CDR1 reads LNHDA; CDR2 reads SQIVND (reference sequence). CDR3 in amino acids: CASSPGQAFGGYTF. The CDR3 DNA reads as TGTGCCAGTAGTCCCGGACAGGCCTTCGGGGGCTACACCTTC.

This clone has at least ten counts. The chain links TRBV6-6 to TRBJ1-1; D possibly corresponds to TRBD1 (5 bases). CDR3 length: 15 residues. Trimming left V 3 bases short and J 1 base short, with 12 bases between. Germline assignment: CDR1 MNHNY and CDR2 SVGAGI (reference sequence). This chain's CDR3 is CASSYMGVANTEAFF. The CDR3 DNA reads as TGTGCCAGCAGTTATATGGGGGTGGCGAACACTGAAGCTTTCTTT.

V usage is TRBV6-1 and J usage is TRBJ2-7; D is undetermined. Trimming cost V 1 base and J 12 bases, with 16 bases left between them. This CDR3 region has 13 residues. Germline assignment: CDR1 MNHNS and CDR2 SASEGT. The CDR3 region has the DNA TGTGCCAGCAGTGAAGGGGCGCCCGTCCGGTGGTACTTC. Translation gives CASSEGAPVRWYF.

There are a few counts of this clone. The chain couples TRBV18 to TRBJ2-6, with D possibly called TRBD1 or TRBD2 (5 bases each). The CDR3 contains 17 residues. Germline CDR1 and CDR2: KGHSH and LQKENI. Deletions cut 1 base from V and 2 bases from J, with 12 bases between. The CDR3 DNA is TGTGCCAGCTCACCACTAGGGGACGGGGCTGGGGCCAACGTCCTGACTTTC. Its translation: CASSPLGDGAGANVLTF. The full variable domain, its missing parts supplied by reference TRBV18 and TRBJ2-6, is NAGVMQNPRHLVRRRGQEARLRCSPMKGHSHVYWYRQLPEEGLKFMVYLQKENIIDESGMPKERFSAEFPKEGPSILRIQQVVRGDSAAYFCASSPLGDGAGANVLTFGAGSRLTVL.

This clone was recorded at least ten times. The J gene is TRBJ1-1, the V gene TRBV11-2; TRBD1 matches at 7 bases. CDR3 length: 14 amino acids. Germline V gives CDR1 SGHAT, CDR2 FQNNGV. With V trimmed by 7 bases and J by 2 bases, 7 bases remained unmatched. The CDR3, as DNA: TGTGCCAGCAAGGCCGGGACAGCAAACACTGAAGCTTTCTTT. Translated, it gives CASKAGTANTEAFF.